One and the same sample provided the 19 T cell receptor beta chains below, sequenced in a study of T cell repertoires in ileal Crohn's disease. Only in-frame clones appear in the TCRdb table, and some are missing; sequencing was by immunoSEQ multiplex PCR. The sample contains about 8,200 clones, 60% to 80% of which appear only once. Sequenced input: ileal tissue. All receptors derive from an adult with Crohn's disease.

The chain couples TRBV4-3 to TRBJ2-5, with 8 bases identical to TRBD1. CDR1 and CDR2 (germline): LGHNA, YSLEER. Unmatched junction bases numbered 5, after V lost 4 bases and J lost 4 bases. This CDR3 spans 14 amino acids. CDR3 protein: CASSRATGAETQYF. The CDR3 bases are TGCGCCAGCAGCCGAGCGACAGGGGCAGAGACCCAGTACTTC.

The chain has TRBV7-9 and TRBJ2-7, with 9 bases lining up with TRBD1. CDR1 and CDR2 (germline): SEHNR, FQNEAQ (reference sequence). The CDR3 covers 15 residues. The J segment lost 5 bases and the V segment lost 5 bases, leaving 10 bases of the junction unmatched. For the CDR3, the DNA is TGTGCCAGCAGCCGCCAAGGGACAGGGAGCCACGAGCAGTACTTC. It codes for CASSRQGTGSHEQYF.

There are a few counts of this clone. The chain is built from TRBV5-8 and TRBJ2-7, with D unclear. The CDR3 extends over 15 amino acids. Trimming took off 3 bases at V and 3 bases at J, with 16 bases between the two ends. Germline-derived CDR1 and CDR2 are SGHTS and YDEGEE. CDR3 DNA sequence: TGTGCCAGCAGCTATAGCCTACGGATTTTCTACGAGCAGTACTTC. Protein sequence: CASSYSLRIFYEQYF.

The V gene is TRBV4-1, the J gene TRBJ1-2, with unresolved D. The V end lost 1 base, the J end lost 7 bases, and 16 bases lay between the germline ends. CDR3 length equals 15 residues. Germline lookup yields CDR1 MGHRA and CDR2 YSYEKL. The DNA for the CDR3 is TGCGCCAGCAGCCAAGTGGGCGTCACAGTCGTTGGCTACACCTTC. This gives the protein CASSQVGVTVVGYTF.

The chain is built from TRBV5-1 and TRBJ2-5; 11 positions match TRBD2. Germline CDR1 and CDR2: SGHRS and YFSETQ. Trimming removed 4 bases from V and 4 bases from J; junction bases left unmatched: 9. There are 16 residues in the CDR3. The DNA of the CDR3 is TGCGCCAGCAGCCCAAGTAGCGGGGGGGCCGTAGAGACCCAGTACTTC. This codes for CASSPSSGGAVETQYF.

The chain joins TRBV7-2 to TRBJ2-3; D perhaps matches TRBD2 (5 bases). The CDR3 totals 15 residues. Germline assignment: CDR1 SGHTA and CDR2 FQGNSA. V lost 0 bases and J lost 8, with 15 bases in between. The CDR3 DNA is TGTGCCAGCAGCTTAGCGTTTGGACTGTCCCCTACGCAGTATTTT. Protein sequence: CASSLAFGLSPTQYF.

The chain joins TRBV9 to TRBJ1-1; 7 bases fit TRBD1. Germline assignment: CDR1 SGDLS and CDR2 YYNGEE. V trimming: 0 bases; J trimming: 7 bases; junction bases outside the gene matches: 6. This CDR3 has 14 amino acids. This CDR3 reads CASSVEGAAVEAFF. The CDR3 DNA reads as TGTGCCAGCAGCGTAGAGGGGGCGGCTGTTGAAGCTTTCTTT.

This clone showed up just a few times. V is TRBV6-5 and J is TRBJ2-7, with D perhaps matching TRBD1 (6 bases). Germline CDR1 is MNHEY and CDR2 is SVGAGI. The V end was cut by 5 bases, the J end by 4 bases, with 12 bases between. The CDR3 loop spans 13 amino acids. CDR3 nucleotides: TGTGCCAGCAGTCGCAGGGGCCCGTACGAGCAGTACTTC. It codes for CASSRRGPYEQYF.

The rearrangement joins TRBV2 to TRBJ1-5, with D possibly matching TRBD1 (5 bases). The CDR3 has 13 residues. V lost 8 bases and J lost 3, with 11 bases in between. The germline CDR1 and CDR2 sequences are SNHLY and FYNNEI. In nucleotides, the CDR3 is TGTGCCAGCTCCCCAGGGATCAATCAGCCCCAGCATTTT. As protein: CASSPGINQPQHF.

The CDR3 bases are TGTGCCAGCAGTGAGTACCCGGGACAACAAGAGACCCAGTACTTC. It codes for CASSEYPGQQETQYF. The rearrangement links TRBV6-4 to TRBJ2-5, with a tentative D call TRBD1 (6 bases). CDR1 and CDR2 (germline): MRHNA, SNTAGT. Trimming left V 3 bases short and J 2 bases short, with 13 bases between. CDR3 length: 15 residues.

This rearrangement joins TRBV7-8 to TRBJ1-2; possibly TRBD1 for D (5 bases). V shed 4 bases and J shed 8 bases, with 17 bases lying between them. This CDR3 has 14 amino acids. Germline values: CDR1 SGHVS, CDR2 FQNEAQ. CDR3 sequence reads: CASSSNRDSRGYTF. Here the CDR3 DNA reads TGTGCCAGCAGCTCTAACCGGGACTCTAGGGGCTACACCTTC.

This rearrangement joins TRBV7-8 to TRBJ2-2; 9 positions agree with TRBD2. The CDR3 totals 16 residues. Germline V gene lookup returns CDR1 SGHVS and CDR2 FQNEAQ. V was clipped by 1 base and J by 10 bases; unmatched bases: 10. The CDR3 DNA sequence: TGTGCCAGCAGCTTAGAAGCGGGGGGCCTTGTTGCGGAGCTGTTTTTT. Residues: CASSLEAGGLVAELFF.

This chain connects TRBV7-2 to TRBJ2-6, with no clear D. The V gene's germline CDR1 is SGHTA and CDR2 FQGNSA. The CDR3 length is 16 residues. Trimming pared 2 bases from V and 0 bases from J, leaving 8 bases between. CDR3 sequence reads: CASSLTPHSGANVLTF. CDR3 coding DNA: TGTGCCAGCAGCTTAACTCCTCACTCTGGGGCCAACGTCCTGACTTTC. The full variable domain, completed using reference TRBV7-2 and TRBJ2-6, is GAGVSQSPSNKVTEKGKDVELRCDPISGHTALYWYRQSLGQGLEFLIYFQGNSAPDKSGLPSDRFSAERTGGSVSTLTIQRTQQEDSAVYLCASSLTPHSGANVLTFGAGSRLTVL.

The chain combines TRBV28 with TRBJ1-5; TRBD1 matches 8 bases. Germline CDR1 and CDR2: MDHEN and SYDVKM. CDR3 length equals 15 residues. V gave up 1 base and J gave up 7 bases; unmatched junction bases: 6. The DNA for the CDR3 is TGTGCCAGCAGTTTATATGGACAGGGTAAACAGCCCCAGCATTTT. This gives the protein CASSLYGQGKQPQHF.

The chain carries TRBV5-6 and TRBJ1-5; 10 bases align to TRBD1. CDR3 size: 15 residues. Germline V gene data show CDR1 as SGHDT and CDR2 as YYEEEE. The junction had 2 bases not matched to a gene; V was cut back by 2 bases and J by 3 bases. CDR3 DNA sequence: TGTGCCAGCAGCTTAAGACAGGGGGCCAATCAGCCCCAGCATTTT. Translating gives CASSLRQGANQPQHF. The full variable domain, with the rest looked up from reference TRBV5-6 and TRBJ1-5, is DAGVTQSPTHLIKTRGQQVTLRCSPKSGHDTVSWYQQALGQGPQFIFQYYEEEERQRGNFPDRFSGHQFPNYSSELNVNALLLGDSALYLCASSLRQGANQPQHFGDGTRLSIL.

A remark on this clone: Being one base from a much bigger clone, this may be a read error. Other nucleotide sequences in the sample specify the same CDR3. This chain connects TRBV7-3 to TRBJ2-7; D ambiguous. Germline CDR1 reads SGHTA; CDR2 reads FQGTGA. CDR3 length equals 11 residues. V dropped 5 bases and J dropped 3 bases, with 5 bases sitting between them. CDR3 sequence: CASSLRYEQYF. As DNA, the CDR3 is TGTGCCAGCAGCCTCCGCTACGAGCAGTACTTC.

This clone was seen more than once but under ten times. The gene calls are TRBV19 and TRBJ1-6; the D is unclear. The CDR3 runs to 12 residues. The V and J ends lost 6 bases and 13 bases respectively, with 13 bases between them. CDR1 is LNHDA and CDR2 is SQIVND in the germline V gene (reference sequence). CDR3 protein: CASREGVSPLHF. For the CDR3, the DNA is TGTGCCAGTAGGGAGGGCGTTTCGCCCCTCCACTTT.

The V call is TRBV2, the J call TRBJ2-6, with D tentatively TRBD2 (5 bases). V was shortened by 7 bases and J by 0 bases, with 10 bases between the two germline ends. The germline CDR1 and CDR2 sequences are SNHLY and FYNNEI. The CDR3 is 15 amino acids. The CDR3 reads CASTLLVSGANVLTF. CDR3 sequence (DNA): TGTGCCAGCACCTTACTAGTCTCTGGGGCCAACGTCCTGACTTTC.

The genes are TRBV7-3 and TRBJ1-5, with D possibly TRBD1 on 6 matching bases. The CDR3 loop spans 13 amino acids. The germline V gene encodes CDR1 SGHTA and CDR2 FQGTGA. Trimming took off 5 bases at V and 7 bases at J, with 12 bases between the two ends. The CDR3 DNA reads TGTGCCAGCAGCAACCAACAGGGACAGCCCCAGCATTTT. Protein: CASSNQQGQPQHF.